This record covers a single T cell receptor beta chain. Which antigen it targets is not known. Base quality data are lacking; no much larger clone is found one base away. These data are taken from a study of CD8+CD57+ T cells in acquired aplastic anemia listed by TCRdb under 2018. Notes on the research overall: A mean of around 3.3 ug of DNA, ranging from roughly 0.2 to 27.4 ug, was extracted from sorted CD4+ and CD8+ cells. CD8+CD57+ expansion was defined as frequency above the mean frequency observed in healthy subjects.

Trimming takes 6 bases off V and 0 bases off J; junction bases not matched to a gene: 4. From the germline V gene (reference sequence), CDR1 is DFQATT and CDR2 is SNEGSKA. From the cysteine through the phenylalanine, the CDR3 covers 13 amino acids. The sequence is cut down to CDR3 DNA, 39 bases in frame from base 1. Genomic DNA served as template for TCR beta VDJ combination and CDR3 sequence profiling. TCR repertoire sequencing was run on an Illumina HiSeq 2000. As for how the authors treated the data: Repertoire assessment relied on Simpson's diversity index, CDR3 size and DJ length profiles, and TRBV/TRBJ rearrangement plots. The most abundant DNA sequence in the deep sequencing data was defined as the immunodominant clone. CDR3 amino acid sequences were checked for sharing between subjects and were compared against published repertoires and the VDJdb database. In TCRdb, the public reads were trimmed at Q25 with fastp and aligned with MiXCR, with productive beta chains retained. Rows matching on CDR3 protein sequence are summarized as one entry with the most common DNA and genes. None of the V and J calls come from the authors' own analysis; TCRdb made them. The sample profile shows about 150,000 distinct CDR3 sequences; around half of them were found once. About an eighth of the sample comes from the top ten.

Overall results and qualifications from the work: No significant difference in CD8+ Simpson's diversity was found between patients and healthy controls (P=0.060). Twenty-nine CD8+ CDR3 sequences were shared between patients and controls but appeared highly expressed in patients and within their immunodominant clones.

The patients picked for sequencing were ones in whom flow cytometry had shown an expansion of CD8+CD57+ cells. All patients had severe acquired aplastic anemia diagnosed by International Study of Aplastic Anemia and Agranulocytosis and Camitta criteria. Patients had received no therapy at the time of blood sampling. TCR repertoires of sorted CD4+ and CD8+ blood T cells from severe aplastic anemia patients and healthy subjects were deep-sequenced in the study. In the USA, patient enrollment took place under clinicaltrials.gov protocols 00001620, 01623167, 00001397, 00071045, 00081523 and 00961064. Ficoll-Paque density gradient centrifugation was used to isolate peripheral blood mononuclear cells. CD4+ and CD8+ T cells were sorted by FACS or magnetic beads before DNA extraction.

The material sequenced was sorted CD4+, CD8+, or CD8+CD57+ T cells (not recorded which) from PBMCs. The source of this sequence is a human donor with aplastic anemia. This chain joins TRBV20-1 to TRBJ2-7, with 8 middle bases fitting TRBD1. The CDR3 amino acid sequence is: CSAGTGHSYEQYF. The DNA is TGCAGTGCCGGGACAGGCCACTCCTACGAGCAGTACTTC.